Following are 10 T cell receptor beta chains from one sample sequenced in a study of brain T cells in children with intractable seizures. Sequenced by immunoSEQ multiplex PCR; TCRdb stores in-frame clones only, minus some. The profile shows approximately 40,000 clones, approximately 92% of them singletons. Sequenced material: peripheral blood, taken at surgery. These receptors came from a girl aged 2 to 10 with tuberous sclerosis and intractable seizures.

The CDR3 DNA reads TGTGCCACCAGTGATTATATGGAGTCAAGCACTGAAGCTTTCTTT. Encoded protein: CATSDYMESSTEAFF. The chain joins TRBV24-1 to TRBJ1-1; D is undetermined. Per the germline V gene, CDR1 is KGHDR and CDR2 is SFDVKD. This CDR3 has 15 amino acids. The ends were cut back, 2 bases at V and 4 bases at J, with 13 bases in the middle.

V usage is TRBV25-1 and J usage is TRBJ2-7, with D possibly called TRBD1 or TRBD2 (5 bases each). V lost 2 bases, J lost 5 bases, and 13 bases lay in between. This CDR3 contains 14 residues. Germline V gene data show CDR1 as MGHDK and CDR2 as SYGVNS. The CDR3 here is CASSEGGPGNEQYF. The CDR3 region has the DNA TGTGCCAGCAGTGAAGGGGGACCGGGTAACGAGCAGTACTTC.

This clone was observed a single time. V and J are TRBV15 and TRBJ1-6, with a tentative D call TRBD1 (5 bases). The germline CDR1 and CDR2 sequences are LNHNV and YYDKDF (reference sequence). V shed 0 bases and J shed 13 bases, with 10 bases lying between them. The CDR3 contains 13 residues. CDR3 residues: CATSRERGYPLHF. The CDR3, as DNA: TGTGCCACCAGCAGAGAGAGGGGCTACCCCCTCCACTTT. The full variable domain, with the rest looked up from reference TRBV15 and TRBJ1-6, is DAMVIQNPRYQVTQFGKPVTLSCSQTLNHNVMYWYQQKSSQAPKLLFHYYDKDFNNEADTPDNFQSRRPNTSFCFLDIRSPGLGDTAMYLCATSRERGYPLHFGNGTRLTVT.

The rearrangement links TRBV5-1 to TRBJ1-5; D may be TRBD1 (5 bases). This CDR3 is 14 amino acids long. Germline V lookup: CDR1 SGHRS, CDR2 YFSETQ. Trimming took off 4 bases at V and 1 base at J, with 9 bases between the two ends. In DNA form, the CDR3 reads TGCGCCAGCAGCGCGGGGGGGAGCAATCAGCCCCAGCATTTT. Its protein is CASSAGGSNQPQHF.

CDR3 bases: TGTGCCAGCAGTTCAACAGCCTTTATCTATGGCTACACCTTC. Its translation: CASSSTAFIYGYTF. This chain links TRBV6-5 with TRBJ1-2; the D is unclear. Germline V CDR1 and CDR2: MNHEY, SVGAGI. This CDR3 has 14 amino acids. V was clipped by 4 bases and J by 4 bases, with 13 bases between them.

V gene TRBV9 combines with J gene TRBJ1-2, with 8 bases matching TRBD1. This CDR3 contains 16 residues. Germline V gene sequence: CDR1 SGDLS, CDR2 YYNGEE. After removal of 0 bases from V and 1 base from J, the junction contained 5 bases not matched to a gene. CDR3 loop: CASSVEAGGLNYGYTF. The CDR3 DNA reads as TGTGCCAGCAGCGTAGAGGCAGGGGGCCTTAACTATGGCTACACCTTC.

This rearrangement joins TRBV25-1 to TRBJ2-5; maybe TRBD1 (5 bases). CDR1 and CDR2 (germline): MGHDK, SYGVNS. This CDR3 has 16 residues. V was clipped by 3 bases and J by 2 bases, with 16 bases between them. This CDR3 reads CASSEGLRAGQETQYF. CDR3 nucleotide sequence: TGTGCCAGCAGTGAGGGCCTTCGAGCAGGGCAAGAGACCCAGTACTTC.

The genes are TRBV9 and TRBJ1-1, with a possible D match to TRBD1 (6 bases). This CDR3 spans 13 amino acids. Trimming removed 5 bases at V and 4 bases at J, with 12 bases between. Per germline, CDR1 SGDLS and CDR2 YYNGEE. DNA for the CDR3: TGTGCCAGCAGACGCAGGGGCGGCACTGAAGCTTTCTTT. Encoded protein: CASRRRGGTEAFF.

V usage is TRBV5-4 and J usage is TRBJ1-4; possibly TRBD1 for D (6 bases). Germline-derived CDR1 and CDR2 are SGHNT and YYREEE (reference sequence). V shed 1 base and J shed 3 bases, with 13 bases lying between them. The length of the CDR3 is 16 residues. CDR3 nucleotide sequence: TGTGCCAGCAGCTTGACAGGGTTAGGGGCTAATGAAAAACTGTTTTTT. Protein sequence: CASSLTGLGANEKLFF.

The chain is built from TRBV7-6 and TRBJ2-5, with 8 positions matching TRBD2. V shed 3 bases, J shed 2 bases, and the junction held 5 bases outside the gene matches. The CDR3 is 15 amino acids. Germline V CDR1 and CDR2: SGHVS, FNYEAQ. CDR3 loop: CASSFLAGLQETQYF. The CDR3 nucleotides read TGTGCCAGCAGCTTCCTAGCGGGTCTTCAAGAGACCCAGTACTTC.